This TCR beta chain was identified during a study of shared clonotypes between healthy human individuals. General study results and limits: An expected dependence of interdonor clonotype sharing on sequencing depth was noted.

The assay was carried out at the deep level. Using immunoSEQ multiplex PCR, the repertoire was profiled, and TCRdb retains in-frame clones only, with some absent. The table lists some 2,500,000 clones, under 95% of them singletons. CDR1 is SGHRS and CDR2 is YFSETQ in the germline V gene. The V gene end was trimmed by 4 bases and the J gene end by 2 bases; junction bases not matched to a gene: 5. CDR3 size: 14 residues. As to this clone: What it binds is unknown.

The chain links TRBV5-1 to TRBJ2-5; TRBD1 aligns across 7 bases. This receptor was taken from a man between 18 and 35 years old in good health. Some clones in this sample may be carry-over from other donors' samples. Sequenced: naive CD4+ T cells from PBMCs. The subset was: CD45RA+ positively selected. The CDR3 protein is CASSASGQQETQYF. In DNA form, the CDR3 reads TGCGCCAGCAGCGCCTCGGGACAGCAAGAGACCCAGTACTTC.